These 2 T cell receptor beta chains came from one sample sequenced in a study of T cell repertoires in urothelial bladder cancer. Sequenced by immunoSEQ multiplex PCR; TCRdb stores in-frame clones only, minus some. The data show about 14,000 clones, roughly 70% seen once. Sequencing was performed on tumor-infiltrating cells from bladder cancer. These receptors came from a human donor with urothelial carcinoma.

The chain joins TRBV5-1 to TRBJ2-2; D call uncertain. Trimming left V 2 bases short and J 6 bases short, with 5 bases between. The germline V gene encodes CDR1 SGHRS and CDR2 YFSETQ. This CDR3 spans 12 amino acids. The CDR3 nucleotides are TGCGCCAGCAGCTTAATTCCCGGGGAGCTGTTTTTT. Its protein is CASSLIPGELFF.

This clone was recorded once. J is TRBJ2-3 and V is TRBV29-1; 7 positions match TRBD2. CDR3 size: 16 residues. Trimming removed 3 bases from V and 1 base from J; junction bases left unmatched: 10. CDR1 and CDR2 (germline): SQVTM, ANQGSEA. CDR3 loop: CSVEGGSGLGTDTQYF. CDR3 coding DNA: TGCAGCGTTGAGGGAGGTAGCGGGCTGGGCACAGATACGCAGTATTTT.